A single TCR beta chain is shown here with its context. Trimming removed 3 bases at V and 3 bases at J, with 20 bases between. CDR3 size: 17 residues. Germline CDR1 is LNHNV and CDR2 is YYDKDF (reference sequence). The record originates from a study of T cells in Graves' hyperthyroidism and ophthalmopathy. The TCR beta CDR3 regions underwent amplification using RNA transcripts as the source. Carried out on the TCR CDR3, a first-round RT-PCR used the HTBI primer set. TCRdb processed the multiplex PCR reads anew with MiXCR; each CDR3 protein has one entry. The sample lists around 35,000 distinct CDR3 sequences; 52% were seen once.

The chain carries TRBV15 and TRBJ1-1; D not certain. This receptor was taken from a man aged 35 to 55 with Graves' ophthalmopathy. Sequencing was performed on blood. CDR3 region: CATSSLGLGWSYTEAFF. The CDR3 bases are TGTGCCACCAGCAGCTTAGGCCTAGGGTGGAGTTACACTGAAGCTTTCTTT.